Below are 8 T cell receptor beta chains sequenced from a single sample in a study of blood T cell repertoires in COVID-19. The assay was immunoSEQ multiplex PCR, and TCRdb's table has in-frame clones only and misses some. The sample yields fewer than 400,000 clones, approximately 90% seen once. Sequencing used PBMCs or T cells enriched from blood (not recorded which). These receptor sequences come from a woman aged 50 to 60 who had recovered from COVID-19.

The CDR3 here is CSASYGYTF. The CDR3 nucleotides are TGCAGTGCCTCTTATGGCTACACCTTC. V gene TRBV20-1 combines with J gene TRBJ1-2, with D uncertain. This CDR3 is 9 amino acids long. CDR1 is DFQATT and CDR2 is SNEGSKA in the germline V gene (reference sequence). Between the trimmed V and J ends, which lost 6 bases and 5 bases, there was a span of 4 bases.

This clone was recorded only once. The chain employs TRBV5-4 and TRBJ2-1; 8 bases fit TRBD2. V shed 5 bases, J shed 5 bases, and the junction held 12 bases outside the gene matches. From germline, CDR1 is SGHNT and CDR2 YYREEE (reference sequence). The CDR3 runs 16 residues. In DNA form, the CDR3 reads TGTGCCAGCAGTCCCCTTTTTCGGGGGGGGAACAATGAGCAGTTCTTC. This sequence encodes CASSPLFRGGNNEQFF.

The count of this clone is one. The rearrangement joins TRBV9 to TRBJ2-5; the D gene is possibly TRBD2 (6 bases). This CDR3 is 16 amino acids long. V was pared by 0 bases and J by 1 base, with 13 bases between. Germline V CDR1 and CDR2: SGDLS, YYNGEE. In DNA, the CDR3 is TGTGCCAGCAGCGTAGGGACTAAGAGAGCCCAAGAGACCCAGTACTTC. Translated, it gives CASSVGTKRAQETQYF.

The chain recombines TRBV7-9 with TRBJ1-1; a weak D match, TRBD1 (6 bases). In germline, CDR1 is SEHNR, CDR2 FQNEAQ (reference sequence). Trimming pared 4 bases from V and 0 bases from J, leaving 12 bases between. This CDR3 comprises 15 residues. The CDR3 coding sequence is TGTGCCAGCAGCTGGGGGGGCGCTATGAACACTGAAGCTTTCTTT. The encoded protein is CASSWGGAMNTEAFF.

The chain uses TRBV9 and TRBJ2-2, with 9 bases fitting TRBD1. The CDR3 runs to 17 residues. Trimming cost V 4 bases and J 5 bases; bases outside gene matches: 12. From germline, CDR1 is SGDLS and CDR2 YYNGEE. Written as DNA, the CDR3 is TGTGCCAGCAGCCCCACCGGGACAGGGAGTATTACCGGGGAGCTGTTTTTT. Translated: CASSPTGTGSITGELFF.

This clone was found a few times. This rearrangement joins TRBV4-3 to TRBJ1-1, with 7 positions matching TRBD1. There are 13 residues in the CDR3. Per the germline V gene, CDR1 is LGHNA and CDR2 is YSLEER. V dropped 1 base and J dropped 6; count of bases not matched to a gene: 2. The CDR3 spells CASSQGQGSEAFF. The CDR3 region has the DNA TGCGCCAGCAGCCAAGGACAGGGTTCTGAAGCTTTCTTT.

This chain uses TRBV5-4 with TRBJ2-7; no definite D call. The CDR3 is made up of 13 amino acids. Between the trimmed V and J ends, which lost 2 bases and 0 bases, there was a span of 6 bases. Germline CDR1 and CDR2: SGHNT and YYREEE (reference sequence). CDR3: CASSFPSSYEQYF. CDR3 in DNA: TGTGCCAGCAGCTTCCCGAGCTCCTACGAGCAGTACTTC.

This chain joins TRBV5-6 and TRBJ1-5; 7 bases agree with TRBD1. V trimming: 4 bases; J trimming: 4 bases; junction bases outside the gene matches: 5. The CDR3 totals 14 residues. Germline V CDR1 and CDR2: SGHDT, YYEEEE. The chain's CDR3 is CASSPWDRNQPQHF. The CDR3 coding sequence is TGTGCCAGCAGCCCCTGGGACAGAAATCAGCCCCAGCATTTT.